This entry features one TCR beta chain sequence. Its specificity is unknown. Sequenced by immunoSEQ multiplex PCR; TCRdb stores in-frame clones only, minus some. The sample has 65,000 to 90,000 clones, approximately 90% seen once. With baseline, cycle 4 day 1, and cycle 7 day 1 as timepoints, blood was sampled. The CDR3 consists of 13 residues. CDR1 SEHNR and CDR2 FQNEAQ come from the germline V gene (reference sequence). The V end was cut by 2 bases, the J end by 9 bases, with 13 bases between. The data were obtained in a study of OX40 agonist ivuxolimab in advanced cancers. General observations from the study: Dosing at 0.1 to 3.0 mg/kg was accompanied by clonal expansion of CD4+ and CD8+ blood T cells by week 6.

The origin of this receptor is an adult with an advanced solid tumor such as melanoma, head and neck, liver or kidney cancer. The chain links TRBV7-9 to TRBJ1-1; D gene ambiguous. The sample was CD4+ or CD8+ T cells sorted from blood, taken in a trial of the OX40 agonist ivuxolimab. This chain's CDR3 is CASSLSFQEKAFF. DNA for the CDR3: TGTGCCAGCAGCTTATCATTCCAGGAAAAAGCTTTCTTT.